This TCR beta chain appears in the sequencing data of a study of T-cell memory formation after mild COVID-19. Study-wide context: Largely, the TCR clusters proved donor specific.

Via MiXCR, TCRdb re-called the 5' RACE reads, giving one row per CDR3 protein. The sample has approximately 390,000 distinct CDR3 sequences, about 16% seen once. Study-wide findings and caveats: Of the contracting clones, CD4+ ones lay mainly in CM and EM, and CD8+ ones in EMRA. Clones contracting across day 15 to 85 had a balanced CD4/CD8 profile; later expanding clones leaned CD4+. The study detected some responding clones in pre-infection memory, suggesting cross-reactive memory joined.

This clonotype showed up just a few times. No antigen is known for it. Sequencing was done on a sample of PBMCs or a T cell subset sorted from them (not recorded which). The clonotype comes from a man aged 18-30 years who had mild COVID-19 (a few samples of this study predate the infection). Cell type and time point are not known.

This chain's CDR3 is CASSLDGHGYTF. The CDR3, as DNA: TGTGCCAGCAGCTTAGACGGTCATGGCTACACCTTC. The rearrangement uses TRBV7-2 and TRBJ1-2; the D is unclear. This CDR3 has 12 amino acids. Trimming stripped 1 base from V and 6 bases from J, with 6 bases between. CDR1 and CDR2 (germline): SGHTA, FQGNSA.